What follows describes a single TCR beta chain. Its antigen is as yet unknown. This entry belongs to a study of T cell repertoires in cytomegalovirus infection. Whole-study context: Matching HLA type, along with CMV infection, was indicated by public TCR beta signatures.

V lost 0 bases to trimming and J lost 7 bases, with 3 bases between them. From germline, CDR1 is LGHDT and CDR2 YNNKEL (reference sequence). The CDR3 loop spans 11 amino acids. Study-wide results and caveats: Carriage of CMV together with the relevant HLA was identifiable through cumulative public TCR beta family frequency. The ex vivo response showed dominance by HLA-C-restricted CMV-specific TCR beta clonotypes.

TCRdb ran MiXCR on the reads and lists one entry per CDR3 protein. The sample holds about 400,000 distinct CDR3 sequences; around 18% are singletons and the top ten take 8.7%. V usage is TRBV3-1 and J usage is TRBJ2-5; D not certain. The sequencing input was PBMCs. This clonotype was obtained from a human donor in good health (CMV status not recorded). Some clones in this sample may be carry-over from other donors' samples. The CDR3 spells CASSQDPTQYF. CDR3 nucleotides: TGTGCCAGCAGCCAAGATCCGACCCAGTACTTC.